The T cell receptor beta chain described here comes from a study of T cell repertoires in cytomegalovirus infection. The overall study: Recently described HLA-C-restricted plus well-studied HLA-B-restricted CMV epitopes were used. A matching HLA type, together with CMV infection, was signaled by public TCR beta signatures. General study results and limits: Clonotype analysis showed dominance of the ex vivo response by HLA-C-restricted CMV-specific TCR beta clonotypes. Carriage of CMV together with the relevant HLA was identifiable through cumulative public TCR beta family frequency.

TCRdb re-called the reads through MiXCR, storing one row per CDR3 protein. The sample records hundreds of thousands of distinct CDR3 sequences, roughly a third being singletons. With regard to this clonotype: Its antigen is currently unknown.

Germline assignment: CDR1 MNHNS and CDR2 SASEGT. Trimming cost V 1 base and J 3 bases, with 7 bases left between them. The CDR3 sequence is 13 residues long. The sequencing used cultured PBMCs, collected from culture after CMV antigen stimulation. The sequence was collected from a human donor in good health (CMV status not recorded). Some clones in this sample may be carry-over from other donors' samples. The V call is TRBV6-1, the J call TRBJ2-7, with D uncertain. In nucleotides, the CDR3 is TGTGCCAGCAGTGAAGGAGCTAACTACGAGCAGTACTTC. Protein: CASSEGANYEQYF.